This T cell receptor beta chain was observed in a study of blood T cell repertoires in COVID-19. CDR1 and CDR2 (germline): LGHNT, FRNRAP. The CDR3 length is 12 residues. Trimming left V 5 bases short and J 10 bases short, with 12 bases between. Repertoires were generated with immunoSEQ multiplex PCR, while TCRdb's copy carries only in-frame clones and drops some. The data contain some 270,000 clones, less than 90% of them singletons. J is TRBJ1-5 and V is TRBV12-5, with a weak D call TRBD1 (6 bases). The clonotype comes from a woman aged 40 to 55 who had recovered from COVID-19. Sequencing was carried out using peripheral blood. This CDR3 is CASGPGGGPQHF. CDR3 in DNA: TGTGCTAGTGGTCCGGGAGGGGGTCCCCAGCATTTT.